The present TCR beta chain was sequenced within a study of CXCR3-negative and CXCR3-positive naive CD8 T cells. Broader study findings: CXCR3-positive naive cells had more hydrophobic TRB CDR3s than CXCR3-negative naive cells. Researchers reported similar TRBV-TRBJ usage in naive CXCR3-negative and CXCR3-positive cells, though memory differed.

In preparing the TRB cDNA libraries, 5' RACE with UMI labels was used. TCRdb reprocessed the 5' RACE reads and keeps a single row for each CDR3 protein, giving no DNA. This sample's table has about 89,000 distinct CDR3 sequences. The CDR3 extends over 18 amino acids. The germline V gene encodes CDR1 DFQATT and CDR2 SNEGSKA (reference sequence). With respect to this clonotype: Its cognate antigen is unknown.

The sorting of each CD8+ T cell subset was done in triplicate, at 300,000 cells each. Sequencing was carried out using naive CXCR3+ CD8+ T cells from blood. The subset was: CD45RO-CCR7+CD27+CD95- naive CD8+ T cells expressing CXCR3 (TNR3+). The V call is TRBV20-1, the J call TRBJ2-5; TCRdb gives TRBD2 as the D gene, but with no DNA this cannot be confirmed. The TCR comes from a human donor in good health. Some clones in this sample may be carry-over from other donors' samples. CDR3 sequence reads: CSAREDDEREGQQETQYF.